What follows describes a single T cell receptor beta chain. Its antigen is undetermined. Sequenced by immunoSEQ multiplex PCR; TCRdb stores in-frame clones only, minus some. The repertoire holds approximately 1,000,000 clones, with about four fifths as singletons. The data belong to a study of shared clonotypes between healthy human individuals. Overall study results and limits: A limitation of the genetic and exposure-history diversity represented arose from few donors. Sequencing depth was a factor that was expected to affect clonotype sharing among donors. Against clonotypes common to all four donors, non-shared ones had lower generation probabilities.

The sequence came from a man between 18 and 35 years old in good health. Some clones in this sample may be carry-over from other donors' samples. The sequenced sample was memory CD4+ T cells from PBMCs. The subset was: CD45RA-negative fraction.

The CDR3 loop reads CASSDRGGGNQPQHF. The CDR3 nucleotides read TGTGCCAGCAGCGATCGGGGGGGTGGAAATCAGCCCCAGCATTTT. The rearrangement uses TRBV4-2 and TRBJ1-5, with D possibly TRBD1 on 5 matching bases. Trimming removed 5 bases at V and 4 bases at J, with 15 bases between. Germline CDR1 reads LGHNA; CDR2 reads YNFKEQ. The CDR3 is 15 residues long.